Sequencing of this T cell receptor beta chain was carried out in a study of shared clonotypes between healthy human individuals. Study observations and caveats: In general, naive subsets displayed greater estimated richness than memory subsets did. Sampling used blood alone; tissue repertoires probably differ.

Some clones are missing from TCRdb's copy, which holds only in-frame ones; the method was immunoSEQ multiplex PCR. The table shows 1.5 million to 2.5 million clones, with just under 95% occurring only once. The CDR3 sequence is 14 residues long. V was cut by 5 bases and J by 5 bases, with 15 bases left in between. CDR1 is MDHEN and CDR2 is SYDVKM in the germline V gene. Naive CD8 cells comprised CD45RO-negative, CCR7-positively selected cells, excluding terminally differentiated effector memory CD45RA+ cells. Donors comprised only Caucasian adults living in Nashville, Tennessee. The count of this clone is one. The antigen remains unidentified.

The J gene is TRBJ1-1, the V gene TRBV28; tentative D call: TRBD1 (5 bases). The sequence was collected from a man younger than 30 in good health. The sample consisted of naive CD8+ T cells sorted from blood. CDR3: CASSPPGGWTEAFF. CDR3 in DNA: TGTGCCAGCAGTCCCCCGGGGGGTTGGACTGAAGCTTTCTTT.